These 14 T cell receptor beta chains were all obtained from the same sample, sequenced in a study of T cells in Graves' hyperthyroidism and ophthalmopathy. The CDR3 regions of TCR beta were amplified from RNA transcripts. First-round RT-PCR of the TCR CDR3 relied on the HTBI primer set. TCRdb processed the multiplex PCR reads anew with MiXCR; each CDR3 protein has one entry. Found here are approximately 600,000 distinct CDR3 sequences, roughly 16% of them singletons; the top ten hold 3.5% to 4%. The sequencing input was blood. The origin of the receptors is a woman aged 25 to 39 with Graves' hyperthyroidism.

This clonotype was counted at least ten times. The rearrangement uses TRBV28 and TRBJ1-5, with D possibly matching TRBD1 (5 bases). CDR3 size: 13 residues. The V gene lost 2 bases and the J gene lost 6 bases, with 8 bases spanning the gap. The germline V gene has CDR1 MDHEN and CDR2 SYDVKM. The CDR3 DNA reads TGTGCCAGCAGTTTAGTTACAGGTCAGCCCCAGCATTTT. Protein product: CASSLVTGQPQHF.

In DNA form, the CDR3 reads TGCGCCAGCAGCCAAGAAGGGCCCCCGGGCCCTAGGGGCACTAATGAAAAACTGTTTTTT. This gives the protein CASSQEGPPGPRGTNEKLFF. The genes are TRBV4-1 and TRBJ1-4, with TRBD1 as a possible D gene (5 bases). CDR3 size: 20 residues. V was cut by 0 bases and J by 2 bases, with 22 bases left in between. Germline V gives CDR1 MGHRA, CDR2 YSYEKL.

A note on this clonotype: A junction end diverges from the germline sequence, so it may reflect a read error. This rearrangement joins TRBV15 to TRBJ1-1; unclear D gene. Looked up from germline, CDR1 is LNHNV and CDR2 is YYDKDF (reference sequence). CDR3 length: 13 residues. The CDR3 spells CATRRDPTTEAFF. The CDR3, as DNA: TGTGCCACCCGCAGAGATCCAACCACTGAAGCTTTCTTT.

The chain couples TRBV5-1 to TRBJ2-3; TRBD2 might be the D (6 bases). V lost 2 bases to trimming and J lost 4 bases, with 14 bases between them. The CDR3 contains 15 residues. Germline CDR1 is SGHRS and CDR2 is YFSETQ. Here the CDR3 reads CASSLLRESADTQYF. Written as DNA, the CDR3 is TGCGCCAGCAGCTTACTTCGGGAGTCGGCAGATACGCAGTATTTT.

This clonotype was recorded a few times. The rearrangement joins TRBV30 to TRBJ2-2, with a tentative D call TRBD1 (6 bases). The CDR3 sequence is 15 residues long. The germline V gene encodes CDR1 GTSNPN and CDR2 SVGIG (reference sequence). V lost 5 bases and J lost 2, with 15 bases in between. The CDR3 protein is CAWATGTPNTGELFF. DNA for the CDR3: TGTGCCTGGGCGACCGGGACACCTAACACCGGGGAGCTGTTTTTT.

This clonotype was picked up many times. J is TRBJ2-7 and V is TRBV12-3 or TRBV12-4, with D possibly being TRBD2 (6 bases). There are 11 residues in the CDR3. Between the trimmed V and J ends, which lost 3 bases and 9 bases, there was a span of 9 bases. CDR3 region: CASSLGEAQYF. The CDR3, as DNA: TGTGCCAGCAGTTTGGGGGAGGCGCAGTACTTC.

The sample holds many counts of this clonotype. The gene calls are TRBV28 and TRBJ2-3, with 9 bases aligning to TRBD2. The V and J ends lost 7 bases and 6 bases, in that order; junction bases with no gene match: 11. The germline gives CDR1 MDHEN, CDR2 SYDVKM. This CDR3 region has 15 residues. As DNA, the CDR3 is TGTGCCAGCACTTTTAATTTAGGACTAGCGGATACGCAGTATTTT. It encodes CASTFNLGLADTQYF.

This clonotype showed up many times. The chain combines TRBV28 with TRBJ1-5; 10 nucleotides line up with TRBD1. This CDR3 comprises 15 residues. After removal of 3 bases from V and 3 bases from J, the junction contained 2 bases not matched to a gene. Germline lookup yields CDR1 MDHEN and CDR2 SYDVKM. The CDR3 here is CASSFDRGHNQPQHF. The CDR3 bases are TGTGCCAGCAGTTTCGACAGGGGGCACAATCAGCCCCAGCATTTT.

This clonotype was counted at least ten times. The chain links TRBV5-1 to TRBJ2-5; tentatively, D is TRBD1 (5 bases). CDR1 and CDR2 (germline): SGHRS, YFSETQ. The CDR3 spans 15 residues. V lost 0 bases and J 5 bases, leaving 14 bases between the germline ends. CDR3: CASSLGWTPRETQYF. CDR3 sequence (DNA): TGCGCCAGCAGCTTGGGTTGGACACCGAGGGAGACCCAGTACTTC.

This clonotype was detected many times. The chain employs TRBV7-6 and TRBJ2-7; 9 positions agree with TRBD2. The CDR3 has 15 amino acids. The germline CDR1 and CDR2 sequences are SGHVS and FNYEAQ. The junction had 8 bases not matched to a gene; V was cut back by 1 base and J by 7 bases. The CDR3 region has the DNA TGTGCCAGCAGCTTAGAGGTGACTAGCGGCTGGGAGCAGTACTTC. It specifies CASSLEVTSGWEQYF.

At least ten counts were recorded for this clonotype. V usage is TRBV6-2 or TRBV6-3 and J usage is TRBJ2-7; 9 bases are shared with TRBD1. There are 16 residues in the CDR3. The trim removed 5 bases at V and 5 bases at J, leaving 13 bases unmatched. Germline V gives CDR1 MNHEY, CDR2 SVGEGT. The CDR3 bases are TGTGCCAGCAGTACGCGGGTCGGGACAGGGTCCGACGAGCAGTACTTC. Translating gives CASSTRVGTGSDEQYF.

This clonotype was seen a few times. V and J are TRBV18 and TRBJ2-1; 12 positions match TRBD2. CDR1 and CDR2 from the germline V gene are KGHSH and LQKENI. Losses at the gene ends were 3 bases for V and 6 bases for J; bases not matched to a gene: 6. This CDR3 has 16 amino acids. The CDR3 DNA reads as TGTGCCAGCTCACCTCCAGGACTAGCGGGACTCAATGAGCAGTTCTTC. This translates into CASSPPGLAGLNEQFF.

V gene TRBV6-2 or TRBV6-3 combines with J gene TRBJ1-5, with TRBD1 matching over 12 bases. This CDR3 region has 15 residues. With V trimmed by 6 bases and J by 6 bases, 6 bases remained unmatched. Germline V gene lookup returns CDR1 MNHEY and CDR2 SVGEGT. CDR3 amino acids: CASSSGTGGFQPQHF. The CDR3 DNA reads TGTGCCAGCAGCAGCGGGACAGGGGGCTTTCAGCCCCAGCATTTT.

This clonotype turned up a few times. The chain employs TRBV14 and TRBJ2-2; D possibly corresponds to TRBD2 (5 bases). This CDR3 region has 20 residues. CDR1 and CDR2 (germline): SGHDN, FVKESK. Deletions cut 2 bases from V and 1 base from J, with 23 bases between. Here the CDR3 DNA reads TGTGCCAGCAGCCAAAGCTTCGGACTCTCTTCCGAGAAGAACACCGGGGAGCTGTTTTTT. It is translated as CASSQSFGLSSEKNTGELFF.